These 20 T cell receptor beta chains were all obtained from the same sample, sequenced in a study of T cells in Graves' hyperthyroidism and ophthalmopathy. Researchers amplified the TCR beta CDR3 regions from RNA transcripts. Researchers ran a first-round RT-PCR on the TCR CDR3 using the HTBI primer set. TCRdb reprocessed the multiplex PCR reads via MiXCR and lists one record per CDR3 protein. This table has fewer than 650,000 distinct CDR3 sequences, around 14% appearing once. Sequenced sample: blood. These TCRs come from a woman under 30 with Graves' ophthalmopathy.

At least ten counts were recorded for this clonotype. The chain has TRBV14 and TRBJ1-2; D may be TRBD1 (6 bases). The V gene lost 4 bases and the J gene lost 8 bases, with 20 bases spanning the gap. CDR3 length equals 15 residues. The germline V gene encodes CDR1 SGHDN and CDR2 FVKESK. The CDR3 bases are TGTGCCAGCAGCCCGAGATTGAAGGGGGGCGGCGGCTACACCTTC. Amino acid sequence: CASSPRLKGGGGYTF. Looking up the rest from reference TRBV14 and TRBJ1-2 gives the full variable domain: EAGVTQFPSHSVIEKGQTVTLRCDPISGHDNLYWYRRVMGKEIKFLLHFVKESKQDESGMPNNRFLAERTGGTYSTLKVQPAELEDSGVYFCASSPRLKGGGGYTFGSGTRLTVV.

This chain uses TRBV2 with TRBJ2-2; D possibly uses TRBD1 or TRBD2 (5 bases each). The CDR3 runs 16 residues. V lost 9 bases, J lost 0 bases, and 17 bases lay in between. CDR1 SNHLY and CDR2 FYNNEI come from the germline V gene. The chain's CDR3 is CASRSISGPNTGELFF. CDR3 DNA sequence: TGTGCCAGTCGGTCTATCTCGGGACCGAACACCGGGGAGCTGTTTTTT. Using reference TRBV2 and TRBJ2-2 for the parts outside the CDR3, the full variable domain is EPEVTQTPSHQVTQMGQEVILRCVPISNHLYFYWYRQILGQKVEFLVSFYNNEISEKSEIFDDQFSVERPDGSNFTLKIRSTKLEDSAMYFCASRSISGPNTGELFFGEGSRLTVL.

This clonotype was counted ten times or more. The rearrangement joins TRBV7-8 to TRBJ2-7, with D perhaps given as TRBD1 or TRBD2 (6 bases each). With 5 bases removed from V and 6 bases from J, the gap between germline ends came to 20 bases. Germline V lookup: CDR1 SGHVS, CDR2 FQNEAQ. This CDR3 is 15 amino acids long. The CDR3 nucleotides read TGTGCCAGCAGCCCCGGAGGGGGAGTGGGGGGCGAGCAGTACTTC. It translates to CASSPGGGVGGEQYF. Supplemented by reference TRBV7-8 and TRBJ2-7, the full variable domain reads GAGVSQSPRYKVAKRGQDVALRCDPISGHVSLFWYQQALGQGPEFLTYFQNEAQLDKSGLPSDRFFAERPEGSVSTLKIQRTQQEDSAVYLCASSPGGGVGGEQYFGPGTRLTVT.

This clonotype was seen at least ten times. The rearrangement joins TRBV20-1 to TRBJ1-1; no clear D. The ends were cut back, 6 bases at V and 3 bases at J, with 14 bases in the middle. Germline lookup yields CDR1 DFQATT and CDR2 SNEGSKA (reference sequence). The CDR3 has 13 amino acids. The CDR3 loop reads CSAPRRVYTEAFF. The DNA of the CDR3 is TGCAGTGCACCCCGTAGGGTGTACACTGAAGCTTTCTTT.

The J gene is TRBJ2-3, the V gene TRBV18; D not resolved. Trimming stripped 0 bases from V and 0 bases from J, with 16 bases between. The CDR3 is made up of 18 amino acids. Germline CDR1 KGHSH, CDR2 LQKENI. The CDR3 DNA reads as TGTGCCAGCTCACCACCGGAGCAGCCCCTAGTTAGCACAGATACGCAGTATTTT. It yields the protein CASSPPEQPLVSTDTQYF. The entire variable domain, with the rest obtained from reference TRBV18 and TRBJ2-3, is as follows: NAGVMQNPRHLVRRRGQEARLRCSPMKGHSHVYWYRQLPEEGLKFMVYLQKENIIDESGMPKERFSAEFPKEGPSILRIQQVVRGDSAAYFCASSPPEQPLVSTDTQYFGPGTRLTVL.

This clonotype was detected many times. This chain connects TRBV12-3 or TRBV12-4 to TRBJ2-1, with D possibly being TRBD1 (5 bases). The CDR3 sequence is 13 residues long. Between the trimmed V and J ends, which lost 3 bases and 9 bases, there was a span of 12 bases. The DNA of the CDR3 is TGTGCCAGCAGTTTTGCTCAGGGCAGTGAGCAGTTCTTC. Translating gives CASSFAQGSEQFF.

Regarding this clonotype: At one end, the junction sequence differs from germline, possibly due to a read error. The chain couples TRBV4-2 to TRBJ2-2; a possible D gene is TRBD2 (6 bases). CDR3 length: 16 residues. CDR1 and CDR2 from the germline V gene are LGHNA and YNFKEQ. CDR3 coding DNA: TGTGCCAGCAGCCAAGAAGATGGCGGGAACACCGGAGAGCTGTTTTTT. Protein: CASSQEDGGNTGELFF.

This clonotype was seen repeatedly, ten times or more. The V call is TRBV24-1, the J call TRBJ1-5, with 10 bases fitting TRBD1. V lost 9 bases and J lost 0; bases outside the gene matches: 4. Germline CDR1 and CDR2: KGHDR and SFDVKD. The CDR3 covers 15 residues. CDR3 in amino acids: CATGTGVLSNQPQHF. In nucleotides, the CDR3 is TGTGCCACCGGGACAGGGGTACTTAGCAATCAGCCCCAGCATTTT.

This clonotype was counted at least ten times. CDR3 residues: CASSSPYAIADTQYF. CDR3 nucleotides: TGTGCCAGCAGCTCACCTTATGCCATCGCAGATACGCAGTATTTT. V gene TRBV7-9 combines with J gene TRBJ2-3; unclear D gene. From germline, CDR1 is SEHNR and CDR2 FQNEAQ (reference sequence). The CDR3 extends over 15 amino acids. The V end lost 4 bases, the J end lost 4 bases, and 15 bases lay between the germline ends. Combining the CDR3 with reference TRBV7-9 and TRBJ2-3 gives the whole variable domain DTGVSQNPRHKITKRGQNVTFRCDPISEHNRLYWYRQTLGQGPEFLTYFQNEAQLEKSRLLSDRFSAERPKGSFSTLEIQRTEQGDSAMYLCASSSPYAIADTQYFGPGTRLTVL.

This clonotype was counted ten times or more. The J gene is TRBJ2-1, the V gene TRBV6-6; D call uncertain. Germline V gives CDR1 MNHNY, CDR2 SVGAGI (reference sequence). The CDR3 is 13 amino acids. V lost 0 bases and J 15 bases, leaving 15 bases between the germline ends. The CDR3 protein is CASSYSSPPEWFF. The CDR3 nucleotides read TGTGCCAGCAGTTACTCGAGCCCCCCGGAGTGGTTCTTC.

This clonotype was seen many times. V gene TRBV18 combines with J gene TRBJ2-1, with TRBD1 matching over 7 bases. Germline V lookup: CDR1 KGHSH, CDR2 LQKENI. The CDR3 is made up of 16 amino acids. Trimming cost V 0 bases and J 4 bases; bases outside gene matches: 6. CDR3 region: CASSPPGDRDYNEQFF. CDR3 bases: TGTGCCAGCTCACCACCGGGGGACAGAGATTACAATGAGCAGTTCTTC.

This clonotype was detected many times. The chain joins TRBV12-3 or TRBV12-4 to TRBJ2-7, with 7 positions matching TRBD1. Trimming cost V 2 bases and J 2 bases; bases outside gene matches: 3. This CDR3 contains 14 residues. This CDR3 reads CASSLRQGAYEQYF. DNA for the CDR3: TGTGCCAGCAGTTTAAGGCAGGGGGCCTACGAGCAGTACTTC.

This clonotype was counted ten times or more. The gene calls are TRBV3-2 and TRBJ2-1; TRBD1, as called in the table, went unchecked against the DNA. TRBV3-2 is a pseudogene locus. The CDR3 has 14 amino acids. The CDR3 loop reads CASSPRDRVNEQFF. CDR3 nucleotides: TGTGCCAGCAGCCCCCGGGACAGGGTCAATGAGCAGTTCTTC.

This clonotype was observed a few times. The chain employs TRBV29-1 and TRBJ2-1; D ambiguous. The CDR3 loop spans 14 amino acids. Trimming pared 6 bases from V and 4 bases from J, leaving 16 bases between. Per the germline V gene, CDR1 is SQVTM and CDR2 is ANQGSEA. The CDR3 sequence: CSVPGFGLYNEQFF. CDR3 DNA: TGCAGCGTGCCTGGATTTGGGCTGTACAATGAGCAGTTCTTC.

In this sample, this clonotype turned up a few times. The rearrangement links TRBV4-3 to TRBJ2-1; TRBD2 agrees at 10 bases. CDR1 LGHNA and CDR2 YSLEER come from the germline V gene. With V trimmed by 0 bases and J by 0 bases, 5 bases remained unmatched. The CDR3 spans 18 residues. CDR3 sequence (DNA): TGCGCCAGCAGCCAAGAGGCGGCTAGCGGGAGCTCCTACAATGAGCAGTTCTTC. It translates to CASSQEAASGSSYNEQFF.

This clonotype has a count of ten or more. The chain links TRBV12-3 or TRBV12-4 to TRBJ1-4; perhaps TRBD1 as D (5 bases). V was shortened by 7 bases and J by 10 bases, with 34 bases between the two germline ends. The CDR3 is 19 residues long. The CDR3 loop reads CASTEQGDVPGPRGAKLFF. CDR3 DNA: TGTGCCAGCACCGAACAAGGGGACGTCCCAGGGCCCCGAGGAGCAAAACTGTTTTTT.

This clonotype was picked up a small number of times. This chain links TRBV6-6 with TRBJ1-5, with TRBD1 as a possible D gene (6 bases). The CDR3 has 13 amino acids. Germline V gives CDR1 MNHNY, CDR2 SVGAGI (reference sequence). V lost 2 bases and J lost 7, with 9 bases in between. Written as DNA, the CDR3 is TGTGCCAGCAGTTACCAGGGGTTACAGCCCCAGCATTTT. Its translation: CASSYQGLQPQHF.

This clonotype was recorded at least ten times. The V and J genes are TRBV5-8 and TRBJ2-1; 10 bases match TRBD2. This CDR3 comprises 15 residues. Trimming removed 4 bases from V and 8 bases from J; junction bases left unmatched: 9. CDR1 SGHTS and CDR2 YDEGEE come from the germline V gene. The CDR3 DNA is TGTGCCAGCAGCCCCTTAGCGGGAGGAATGGATGAGCAGTTCTTC. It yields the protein CASSPLAGGMDEQFF.

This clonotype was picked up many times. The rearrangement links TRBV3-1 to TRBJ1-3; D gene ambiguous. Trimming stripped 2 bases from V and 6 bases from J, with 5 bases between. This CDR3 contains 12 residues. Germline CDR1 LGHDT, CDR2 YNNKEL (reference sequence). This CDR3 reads CASSQRANTIYF. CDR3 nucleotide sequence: TGTGCCAGCAGCCAACGGGCAAACACCATATATTTT.

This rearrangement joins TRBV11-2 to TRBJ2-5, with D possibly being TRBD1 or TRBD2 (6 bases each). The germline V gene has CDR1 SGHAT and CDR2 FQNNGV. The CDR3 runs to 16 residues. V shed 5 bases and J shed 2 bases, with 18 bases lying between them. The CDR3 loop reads CASSRSPGAGQETQYF. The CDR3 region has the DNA TGTGCCAGCAGCCGGTCCCCGGGGGCGGGTCAAGAGACCCAGTACTTC.